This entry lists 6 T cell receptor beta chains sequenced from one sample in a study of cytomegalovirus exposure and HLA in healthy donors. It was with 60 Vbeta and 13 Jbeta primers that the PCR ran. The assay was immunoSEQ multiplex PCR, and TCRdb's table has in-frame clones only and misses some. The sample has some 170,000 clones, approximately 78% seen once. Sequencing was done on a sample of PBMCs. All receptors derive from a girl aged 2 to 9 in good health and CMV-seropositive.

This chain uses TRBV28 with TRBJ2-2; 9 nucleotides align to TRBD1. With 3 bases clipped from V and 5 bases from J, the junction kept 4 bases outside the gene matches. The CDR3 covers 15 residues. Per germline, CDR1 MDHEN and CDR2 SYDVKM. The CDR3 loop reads CASSLGDRATGELFF. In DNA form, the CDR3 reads TGTGCCAGCAGTTTGGGGGACAGGGCGACCGGGGAGCTGTTTTTT.

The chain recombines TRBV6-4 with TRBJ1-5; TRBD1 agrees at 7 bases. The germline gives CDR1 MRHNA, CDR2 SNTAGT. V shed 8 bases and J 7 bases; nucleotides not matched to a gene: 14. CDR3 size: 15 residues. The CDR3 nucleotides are TGTGCCAGCTCGGAAGGAGACAGGGCCCGCCAGCCCCAGCATTTT. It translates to CASSEGDRARQPQHF.

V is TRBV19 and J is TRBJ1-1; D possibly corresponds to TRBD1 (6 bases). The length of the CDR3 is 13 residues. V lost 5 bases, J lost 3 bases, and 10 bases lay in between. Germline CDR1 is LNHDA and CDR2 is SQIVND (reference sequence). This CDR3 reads CASSLGGDTEAFF. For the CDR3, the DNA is TGTGCCAGTAGTTTAGGGGGGGACACTGAAGCTTTCTTT.

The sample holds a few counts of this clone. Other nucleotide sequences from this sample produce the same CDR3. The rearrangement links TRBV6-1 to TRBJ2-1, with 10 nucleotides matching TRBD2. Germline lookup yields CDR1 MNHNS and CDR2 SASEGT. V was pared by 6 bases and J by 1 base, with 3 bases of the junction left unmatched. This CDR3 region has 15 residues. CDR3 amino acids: CASSPTSGSYNEQFF. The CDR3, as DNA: TGTGCCAGCAGCCCGACTAGCGGGTCCTACAATGAGCAGTTCTTC.

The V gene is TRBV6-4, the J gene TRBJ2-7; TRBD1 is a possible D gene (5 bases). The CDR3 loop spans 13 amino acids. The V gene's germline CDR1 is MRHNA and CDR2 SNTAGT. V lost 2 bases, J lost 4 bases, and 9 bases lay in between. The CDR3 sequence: CASSDQDRYEQYF. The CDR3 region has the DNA TGTGCCAGCAGTGACCAAGACAGATACGAGCAGTACTTC.

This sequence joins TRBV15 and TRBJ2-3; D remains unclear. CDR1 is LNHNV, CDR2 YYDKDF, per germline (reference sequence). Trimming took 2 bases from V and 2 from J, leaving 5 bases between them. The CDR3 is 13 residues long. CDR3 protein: CATSRLLTDTQYF. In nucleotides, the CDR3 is TGTGCCACCAGCAGACTCCTCACAGATACGCAGTATTTT.